The source of this T cell receptor beta chain is a study of T cell repertoires in cytomegalovirus infection. At the level of the study: Peptides in the study included HLA-C-restricted and HLA-B-restricted CMV epitopes. An indication of both CMV infection and matching HLA type came from public TCR beta signatures. Study-wide results and caveats: Clonotype analysis showed dominance of the ex vivo response by HLA-C-restricted CMV-specific TCR beta clonotypes.

Using its own MiXCR run on the reads, TCRdb lists one record per CDR3 protein. There are 200,000 or so distinct CDR3 sequences in the sample; approximately 38% occur only once, and 55% to 60% lies in the top ten. Germline V gene lookup returns CDR1 SGHTA and CDR2 FQGTGA. The CDR3 extends over 17 amino acids. Trimming removed 2 bases at V and 3 bases at J, with 19 bases between. This clonotype was observed a handful of times. Its antigen is undetermined. This TCR came from a human donor in good health (CMV status not recorded). Some clones in this sample may be carry-over from other donors' samples. J is TRBJ2-5 and V is TRBV7-3; D may match TRBD1 or TRBD2 (6 bases each). The starting material was CD8+ T cells from cultured PBMCs, obtained from culture after CMV antigen stimulation. CDR3: CASSLRGGLGGEETQYF. CDR3 nucleotide sequence: TGTGCCAGCAGCTTACGGGGCGGGTTGGGGGGCGAAGAGACCCAGTACTTC.